One and the same sample provided the 25 T cell receptor beta chains below, sequenced in a study of blood T cell repertoires in COVID-19. The assay was immunoSEQ multiplex PCR, and TCRdb's table has in-frame clones only and misses some. The sample comprises around 100,000 clones, 80% to 95% of which are singletons, and 2% to 2.5% rests with the top ten. Specimen: peripheral blood. The origin of the receptors is a human donor with active COVID-19. The donor label of this sample is uncertain.

This chain connects TRBV5-1 to TRBJ2-7; 10 bases map to TRBD1. Germline V lookup: CDR1 SGHRS, CDR2 YFSETQ. Germline trimming cut 4 bases from V and 7 bases from J; bases unmatched to any gene: 8. The CDR3 is 14 amino acids. The CDR3 coding sequence is TGCGCCAGCAGCCAGAGACAGGGGGCTTGGGAGCAGTACTTC. Translating gives CASSQRQGAWEQYF.

This rearrangement joins TRBV18 to TRBJ2-5; D not resolved. V was cut by 3 bases and J by 4 bases, with 12 bases left in between. There are 14 residues in the CDR3. The germline V gene encodes CDR1 KGHSH and CDR2 LQKENI. The CDR3 sequence is CASSPSSRGETQYF. CDR3 DNA: TGTGCCAGCTCACCCTCAAGCCGTGGAGAGACCCAGTACTTC.

The chain has TRBV6-5 and TRBJ2-7; D is unclear. This CDR3 has 14 amino acids. Germline CDR1 MNHEY, CDR2 SVGAGI. V shed 5 bases and J shed 6 bases, with 17 bases lying between them. In DNA, the CDR3 is TGTGCCAGCAGTCCCCCAGGTTACTCCGGCGAGCAGTACTTC. Amino acid sequence: CASSPPGYSGEQYF.

This chain links TRBV5-4 with TRBJ1-2, with D possibly being TRBD1 (5 bases). V was shortened by 0 bases and J by 6 bases, with 12 bases between the two germline ends. The germline V gene encodes CDR1 SGHNT and CDR2 YYREEE (reference sequence). The CDR3 covers 14 residues. The CDR3 spells CASSLAGRDHGYTF. DNA of the CDR3: TGTGCCAGCAGCTTGGCCGGCAGGGATCATGGCTACACCTTC.

The chain joins TRBV9 to TRBJ2-1, with D possibly being TRBD1 (6 bases). Germline loops: CDR1 SGDLS, CDR2 YYNGEE. The V and J ends lost 0 bases and 5 bases respectively, with 9 bases between them. The CDR3 is 14 residues long. CDR3 nucleotides: TGTGCCAGCAGCGTAGATGGGACAAACAATGAGCAGTTCTTC. Its protein product is CASSVDGTNNEQFF.

The V call is TRBV5-5, the J call TRBJ1-2, with unresolved D. CDR1 and CDR2 from the germline V gene are SGHKS and YYEKEE (reference sequence). The CDR3 loop spans 15 amino acids. V shed 0 bases and J shed 5 bases, with 14 bases lying between them. In nucleotides, the CDR3 is TGTGCCAGCAGCTTGGGCCCGGAGCGATCGTATGGCTACACCTTC. This encodes CASSLGPERSYGYTF.

The chain is built from TRBV10-2 and TRBJ1-5; D may be TRBD1 (5 bases). V lost 0 bases and J lost 2, with 14 bases in between. The germline V gene encodes CDR1 WSHSY and CDR2 SAAADI. This CDR3 is built from 17 residues. This chain's CDR3 is CASSESLGGGGNQPQHF. In DNA, the CDR3 is TGCGCCAGCAGTGAGTCCCTCGGGGGGGGTGGCAATCAGCCCCAGCATTTT.

The chain is built from TRBV19 and TRBJ1-4, with D perhaps matching TRBD1 (6 bases). The CDR3 contains 16 residues. Germline CDR1 and CDR2: LNHDA and SQIVND (reference sequence). V gave up 5 bases and J gave up 4 bases, with 17 bases separating them. DNA for the CDR3: TGTGCCAGTAGTGCCCAACCGGGACACATTAATGAAAAACTGTTTTTT. Its translation is CASSAQPGHINEKLFF. The full variable domain, in which reference TRBV19 and TRBJ1-4 provide the parts outside the CDR3, is DGGITQSPKYLFRKEGQNVTLSCEQNLNHDAMYWYRQDPGQGLRLIYYSQIVNDFQKGDIAEGYSVSREKKESFPLTVTSAQKNPTAFYLCASSAQPGHINEKLFFGSGTQLSVL.

The chain employs TRBV11-1 and TRBJ2-5; D might be TRBD2 (6 bases). Germline assignment: CDR1 SGHAT and CDR2 FQDESV (reference sequence). CDR3 length: 14 residues. Trimming took 3 bases from V and 5 from J, leaving 13 bases between them. The CDR3 reads CASSLGGGFETQYF. In DNA, the CDR3 is TGTGCCAGCAGCTTGGGGGGAGGTTTTGAGACCCAGTACTTC.

V and J are TRBV7-3 and TRBJ2-1; D may be TRBD1 (5 bases). CDR1 is SGHTA and CDR2 is FQGTGA in the germline V gene. The CDR3 length is 13 residues. Trimming cost V 3 bases and J 4 bases, with 7 bases left between them. CDR3 loop: CASSFRQYNEQFF. For the CDR3, the DNA is TGTGCCAGCAGCTTCCGACAGTACAATGAGCAGTTCTTC. Variable domain in full (rest from reference TRBV7-3 and TRBJ2-1): GAGVSQTPSNKVTEKGKYVELRCDPISGHTALYWYRQSLGQGPEFLIYFQGTGAADDSGLPNDRFFAVRPEGSVSTLKIQRTERGDSAVYLCASSFRQYNEQFFGPGTRLTVL.

This sequence joins TRBV9 and TRBJ2-2; weak D call: TRBD1 (5 bases). There are 16 residues in the CDR3. Trimming removed 0 bases from V and 3 bases from J, with 12 bases in between. Germline V CDR1 and CDR2: SGDLS, YYNGEE. The CDR3 reads CASSVVSDSDTGELFF. Here the CDR3 DNA reads TGTGCCAGCAGCGTAGTAAGTGACAGTGACACCGGGGAGCTGTTTTTT. The full variable domain, in which reference TRBV9 and TRBJ2-2 provide the parts outside the CDR3, is DSGVTQTPKHLITATGQRVTLRCSPRSGDLSVYWYQQSLDQGLQFLIQYYNGEERAKGNILERFSAQQFPDLHSELNLSSLELGDSALYFCASSVVSDSDTGELFFGEGSRLTVL.

This chain connects TRBV6-2 or TRBV6-3 to TRBJ2-1; TRBD2 matches at 13 bases. The CDR3 runs 17 residues. Germline CDR1 is MNHEY and CDR2 is SVGEGT. The trim removed 5 bases at V and 9 bases at J, leaving 13 bases unmatched. The CDR3 loop is CASSIRVTSGGAIEQFF. DNA of the CDR3: TGTGCCAGCAGTATCAGGGTTACTAGCGGGGGGGCCATTGAGCAGTTCTTC.

The chain joins TRBV6-5 to TRBJ2-7; 10 bases agree with TRBD1. The germline V gene encodes CDR1 MNHEY and CDR2 SVGAGI. V shed 2 bases, J shed 4 bases, and the junction held 5 bases outside the gene matches. The CDR3 length is 15 residues. Here the CDR3 DNA reads TGTGCCAGCAGTTACACTGACAGGGGGCAGTACGAGCAGTACTTC. Translated: CASSYTDRGQYEQYF.

The rearrangement uses TRBV27 and TRBJ1-6, with 7 bases aligning to TRBD1. CDR1 and CDR2 (germline): MNHEY, SMNVEV (reference sequence). There are 14 residues in the CDR3. V lost 7 bases and J lost 10; bases outside the gene matches: 10. CDR3 coding DNA: TGTGCCAGCACCATTTCGACAGGGAGCTCACCCCTCCACTTT. Protein sequence: CASTISTGSSPLHF.

The gene calls are TRBV3-1 (or the pseudogene TRBV3-2) and TRBJ1-1; D call uncertain. CDR1 and CDR2 from the germline V gene are LGHDT and YNNKEL (reference sequence). The V end was cut by 1 base, the J end by 1 base, with 7 bases between. This CDR3 comprises 14 residues. The CDR3 DNA is TGTGCCAGCAGCCAAGCCCGGGAGAACACTGAAGCTTTCTTT. Amino acid sequence: CASSQARENTEAFF.

This sequence joins TRBV7-8 and TRBJ1-1; the match to TRBD1 covers 8 bases. Losses at the gene ends were 4 bases for V and 7 bases for J; bases not matched to a gene: 8. The germline V gene has CDR1 SGHVS and CDR2 FQNEAQ. The CDR3 has 14 residues. The CDR3: CASSSRTGGLEAFF. In nucleotides, the CDR3 is TGTGCCAGCAGCTCCCGCACAGGGGGGCTTGAAGCTTTCTTT.

The chain recombines TRBV7-3 with TRBJ1-6, with D uncertain. From germline, CDR1 is SGHTA and CDR2 FQGTGA. The CDR3 is made up of 14 amino acids. Trimming pared 5 bases from V and 8 bases from J, leaving 13 bases between. In nucleotides, the CDR3 is TGTGCCAGCAGCCTAAGTGGAGATGATTCACCCCTCCACTTT. It specifies CASSLSGDDSPLHF.

This chain connects TRBV6-4 to TRBJ2-3; possibly TRBD2 for D (6 bases). In germline, CDR1 is MRHNA, CDR2 SNTAGT. Between the trimmed V and J ends, which lost 0 bases and 1 base, there was a span of 14 bases. There are 17 residues in the CDR3. The CDR3 region has the DNA TGTGCCAGCAGTGACTCGCGAAGTTCTAGCGGCACAGATACGCAGTATTTT. It specifies CASSDSRSSSGTDTQYF.

V is TRBV7-9 and J is TRBJ1-1; TRBD1 matches 10 bases. The CDR3 has 15 amino acids. The germline gives CDR1 SEHNR, CDR2 FQNEAQ (reference sequence). The junction had 3 bases not matched to a gene; V was cut back by 5 bases and J by 0 bases. The CDR3 DNA is TGTGCCAGCAGCCTAGGACAGGGGGTGAACACTGAAGCTTTCTTT. Protein product: CASSLGQGVNTEAFF.

The chain links TRBV5-6 to TRBJ2-7; 10 bases agree with TRBD1. The ends lost 4 bases at V and 4 bases at J; junction bases unmatched: 5. CDR1 is SGHDT, CDR2 YYEEEE, per germline. This CDR3 is 14 amino acids long. CDR3 loop: CASSRQGAIYEQYF. The CDR3 region has the DNA TGTGCCAGCAGCCGACAGGGGGCAATTTACGAGCAGTACTTC. The whole variable domain, remainder taken from reference TRBV5-6 and TRBJ2-7, is DAGVTQSPTHLIKTRGQQVTLRCSPKSGHDTVSWYQQALGQGPQFIFQYYEEEERQRGNFPDRFSGHQFPNYSSELNVNALLLGDSALYLCASSRQGAIYEQYFGPGTRLTVT.

This chain's CDR3 is CALGLQGSGNTIYF. The CDR3 nucleotides read TGTGCCCTTGGTCTGCAGGGCTCGGGAAACACCATATATTTT. The gene calls are TRBV21-1 and TRBJ1-3; the D call TRBD1 from the table was never checked on the DNA. TRBV21-1 is listed as a pseudogene. This CDR3 comprises 14 residues.

This chain connects TRBV14 to TRBJ2-1, with D perhaps matching TRBD2 (6 bases). V was pared by 0 bases and J by 9 bases, with 15 bases between. CDR1 and CDR2 from the germline V gene are SGHDN and FVKESK. This CDR3 spans 15 amino acids. CDR3 region: CASSQDPGGRAEQFF. For the CDR3, the DNA is TGTGCCAGCAGCCAAGATCCCGGGGGTAGGGCTGAGCAGTTCTTC.

This chain connects TRBV7-3 to TRBJ2-3; D unresolved. The CDR3 contains 13 residues. Trimming stripped 0 bases from V and 4 bases from J, with 5 bases between. The V gene's germline CDR1 is SGHTA and CDR2 FQGTGA. CDR3 protein: CASSLTFADTQYF. The CDR3 DNA reads TGTGCCAGCAGCTTAACGTTCGCAGATACGCAGTATTTT.

The CDR3 region is CSASGTGISGNTIYF. The CDR3 DNA reads as TGCAGTGCTAGTGGGACAGGCATCTCTGGAAACACCATATATTTT. V and J are TRBV20-1 and TRBJ1-3, with 8 bases identical to TRBD1. The CDR3 is 15 residues long. V shed 3 bases and J 0 bases; nucleotides not matched to a gene: 4. Germline CDR1 is DFQATT and CDR2 is SNEGSKA (reference sequence).

The chain joins TRBV5-5 to TRBJ2-5; 12 bases line up with TRBD2. Germline V lookup: CDR1 SGHKS, CDR2 YYEKEE (reference sequence). The CDR3 length is 19 residues. V was clipped by 4 bases and J by 1 base; unmatched bases: 14. The CDR3 DNA is TGTGCCAGCAGCGGTAGACTAGCGGGGGCCGAAATAGTCCAAGAGACCCAGTACTTC. Translation gives CASSGRLAGAEIVQETQYF.